This T cell receptor beta chain comes out of a study of identical twins. This clonotype was recorded many times. V gave up 5 bases and J gave up 2 bases, with 10 bases separating them. The V gene's germline CDR1 is SEHNR and CDR2 FQNEAQ (reference sequence). The CDR3 consists of 14 residues. Using its own MiXCR run on the 5' RACE reads, TCRdb lists one record per CDR3 protein. The sample consists of about 570,000 distinct CDR3 sequences, 9.6% of them appearing once. The same data also contributed to another study, on yellow fever vaccine responses in identical twins.

The sample consisted of PBMCs. This rearrangement joins TRBV7-9 to TRBJ2-1; D may be TRBD2 (5 bases). The source is a woman aged 18-29 years in good health. In DNA, the CDR3 is TGTGCCAGCAGCCTACTAGAACCCTACAATGAGCAGTTCTTC. It yields the protein CASSLLEPYNEQFF.